The 9 T cell receptor beta chains below were found in one sample sequenced in a study of blood T cells in healthy people across ages. The authors ran a second PCR of roughly 6 to 12 cycles using a sample-barcoded 5' primer and a J-beta primer mix. Via MiXCR, TCRdb re-called the 5' RACE reads, giving one row per CDR3 protein. The data hold 700,000 to 950,000 distinct CDR3 sequences, with around 46% observed a single time. Sequenced material: blood. The receptors come from a woman aged 60-70 years in good health.

The gene calls are TRBV11-2 and TRBJ2-5; no reliable D call. The CDR3 has 12 amino acids. CDR1 SGHAT and CDR2 FQNNGV come from the germline V gene. Trimming shortened V by 4 bases and J by 11 bases, and 14 bases separated the two germline ends. The CDR3 spells CASSSRSGEQYF. As DNA, the CDR3 is TGTGCCAGCAGCTCCAGGTCGGGTGAGCAGTACTTC. The whole variable domain, remainder taken from reference TRBV11-2 and TRBJ2-5, is EAGVAQSPRYKIIEKRQSVAFWCNPISGHATLYWYQQILGQGPKLLIQFQNNGVVDDSQLPKDRFSAERLKGVDSTLKIQPAKLEDSAVYLCASSSRSGEQYFGPGTRLLVL.

As regards this clonotype: A much larger clone sits a single nucleotide away, making a read error possible. This chain joins TRBV4-3 and TRBJ2-1, with 8 bases fitting TRBD2. The germline V gene has CDR1 LGHNA and CDR2 YSLEER. The CDR3 is 17 amino acids. The CDR3 DNA reads as TGCGCCAGCAGCCAAGGATTAGCGGGGAGCTCCCACAATGAGCAGTTCTTC. Amino acids: CASSQGLAGSSHNEQFF.

The chain couples TRBV4-2 to TRBJ1-1; perhaps TRBD1 as D (6 bases). This CDR3 comprises 16 residues. Trimming stripped 3 bases from V and 1 base from J, with 15 bases between. Germline V gives CDR1 LGHNA, CDR2 YNFKEQ. In DNA form, the CDR3 reads TGTGCCAGCAGCCATCCCCAGGAACAGGGGAACACTGAAGCTTTCTTT. Translating gives CASSHPQEQGNTEAFF.

The chain has TRBV20-1 and TRBJ1-2; 7 positions agree with TRBD1. The trim removed 4 bases at V and 4 bases at J, leaving 9 bases unmatched. This CDR3 contains 14 residues. In germline, CDR1 is DFQATT, CDR2 SNEGSKA (reference sequence). The CDR3 loop reads CSATEGQARYGYTF. The CDR3 DNA reads TGCAGTGCTACTGAAGGACAGGCACGCTATGGCTACACCTTC.

The sample holds a few counts of this clonotype. This chain connects TRBV13 to TRBJ1-2, with D perhaps matching TRBD1 (6 bases). Looked up from germline, CDR1 is PRHDT and CDR2 is FYEKMQ (reference sequence). The CDR3 is 17 residues long. The V and J ends lost 5 bases and 1 base respectively, with 20 bases between them. The CDR3 DNA sequence: TGTGCCAGCAGCCGTCGTGGAGGGGGAAAGTATAACTATGGCTACACCTTC. This gives the protein CASSRRGGGKYNYGYTF.

The sample holds a few counts of this clonotype. V is TRBV5-6 and J is TRBJ2-7; D remains ambiguous. Germline loops: CDR1 SGHDT, CDR2 YYEEEE. The V end was cut by 6 bases, the J end by 2 bases, with 3 bases between. This CDR3 has 10 amino acids. The CDR3 DNA reads TGTGCCAGCACGACCTACGAGCAGTACTTC. Translating it yields CASTTYEQYF.

The gene calls are TRBV20-1 and TRBJ2-3; 12 bases align to TRBD2. Germline lookup yields CDR1 DFQATT and CDR2 SNEGSKA (reference sequence). The J segment lost 5 bases and the V segment lost 6 bases, leaving 12 bases of the junction unmatched. CDR3 length equals 16 residues. The CDR3 region has the DNA TGCAGTGCGACTCTTCTAGCGGGGGGGCCTAGAGATACGCAGTATTTT. Amino acids: CSATLLAGGPRDTQYF.

The table lists this clonotype with many counts. CDR3: CASSQDWPGTYNEQFF. Written as DNA, the CDR3 is TGTGCCAGCAGCCAAGATTGGCCCGGTACCTACAATGAGCAGTTCTTC. The J gene is TRBJ2-1, the V gene TRBV4-2, with D unresolved. Deletions cut 0 bases from V and 2 bases from J, with 11 bases between. The CDR3 has 16 residues. The germline gives CDR1 LGHNA, CDR2 YNFKEQ.

The chain is built from TRBV12-3 or TRBV12-4 and TRBJ1-2; D gene uncertain. Trimming removed 0 bases at V and 1 base at J, with 6 bases between. The CDR3 has 14 amino acids. The CDR3 region has the DNA TGTGCCAGCAGTTTAGCCGGGATTAACTATGGCTACACCTTC. Translated: CASSLAGINYGYTF.